Below are 26 T cell receptor beta chains sequenced from a single sample in a study of cytomegalovirus exposure and HLA in healthy donors. With 60 Vbeta and 13 Jbeta primers, the PCR was carried out. Only in-frame clones appear in the TCRdb table, and some are missing; sequencing was by immunoSEQ multiplex PCR. The sample lists over 150,000 clones, approximately 80% occurring once. Sequencing was performed on PBMCs. The source of these receptors is a man between 25 and 39 years old in good health and CMV-seropositive.

The chain uses TRBV18 and TRBJ1-1; no firm D call. The germline gives CDR1 KGHSH, CDR2 LQKENI. The ends were cut back, 0 bases at V and 1 base at J, with 6 bases in the middle. This CDR3 region has 14 residues. DNA of the CDR3: TGTGCCAGCTCACCACCGAACAAGAACACTGAAGCTTTCTTT. Its protein product is CASSPPNKNTEAFF.

The chain couples TRBV11-3 to TRBJ2-3, with 10 bases aligning to TRBD1. This CDR3 spans 13 amino acids. The germline CDR1 and CDR2 sequences are SGHNT and YENEEA. Losses at the gene ends were 5 bases for V and 9 bases for J; bases not matched to a gene: 5. The CDR3 sequence is CASSPRTGGTQYF. DNA of the CDR3: TGTGCCAGCAGCCCCAGGACAGGGGGAACGCAGTATTTT.

J is TRBJ1-1 and V is TRBV7-9; D may be TRBD1 (5 bases). The length of the CDR3 is 13 residues. The germline CDR1 and CDR2 sequences are SEHNR and FQNEAQ (reference sequence). Trimming took off 8 bases at V and 5 bases at J, with 15 bases between the two ends. The CDR3 spells CASDLGARTEAFF. Here the CDR3 DNA reads TGTGCCAGCGATTTAGGGGCGAGGACTGAAGCTTTCTTT.

This clone was seen a single time. The rearrangement uses TRBV7-3 and TRBJ2-2; 7 positions match TRBD1. Trimming removed 4 bases from V and 8 bases from J; junction bases left unmatched: 7. CDR1 and CDR2 from the germline V gene are SGHTA and FQGTGA. The CDR3 has 14 residues. This CDR3 reads CASSSHRGSGELFF. The CDR3 region has the DNA TGTGCCAGCAGCTCCCACAGGGGTAGTGGGGAGCTGTTTTTT.

The genes are TRBV7-3 and TRBJ2-2; 10 bases are a match to TRBD1. V was clipped by 5 bases and J by 3 bases; unmatched bases: 6. This CDR3 is built from 16 residues. CDR1 SGHTA and CDR2 FQGTGA come from the germline V gene. DNA for the CDR3: TGTGCCAGCAGCGGGGGACAGGGGTTATACACCGGGGAGCTGTTTTTT. This sequence encodes CASSGGQGLYTGELFF.

The chain joins TRBV6-6 to TRBJ2-5; D call uncertain. The DNA end favors TRBJ2-7, so the J call may be wrong. Germline V lookup: CDR1 MNHNY, CDR2 SVGAGI (reference sequence). The CDR3 has 12 residues. The CDR3 sequence: CASSPVSYEQYF. The CDR3 DNA is TGTGCCAGCAGTCCGGTCTCATACGAGCAGTACTTC.

This chain links TRBV4-1 with TRBJ2-5, with 7 positions matching TRBD1. Germline values: CDR1 MGHRA, CDR2 YSYEKL. The J segment lost 7 bases and the V segment lost 1 base, leaving 9 bases of the junction unmatched. CDR3 length equals 15 residues. CDR3 coding DNA: TGCGCCAGCAGCCAAGGACAGGGTTCTTTGGGGACCCAGTACTTC. Protein: CASSQGQGSLGTQYF.

This sequence joins TRBV2 and TRBJ2-3, with a weak D call TRBD1 (6 bases). Germline CDR1 is SNHLY and CDR2 is FYNNEI. The ends were cut back, 10 bases at V and 0 bases at J, with 14 bases in the middle. CDR3 length: 14 residues. CDR3 loop: CATRQETSTDTQYF. The CDR3 DNA reads as TGTGCCACCAGACAGGAGACTAGCACAGATACGCAGTATTTT. Filled out from reference TRBV2 and TRBJ2-3, the complete variable domain reads EPEVTQTPSHQVTQMGQEVILRCVPISNHLYFYWYRQILGQKVEFLVSFYNNEISEKSEIFDDQFSVERPDGSNFTLKIRSTKLEDSAMYFCATRQETSTDTQYFGPGTRLTVL.

The rearrangement uses TRBV5-1 and TRBJ2-5; 15 bases line up with TRBD2. From germline, CDR1 is SGHRS and CDR2 YFSETQ. There are 13 residues in the CDR3. The J segment lost 10 bases and the V segment lost 3 bases, leaving 1 base of the junction unmatched. The CDR3 bases are TGCGCCAGCAGCTGGACTAGCGGGAGGGTCCAGTACTTC. Protein product: CASSWTSGRVQYF.

This sequence joins TRBV5-6 and TRBJ1-2, with 8 bases aligning to TRBD1. The CDR3 is 14 amino acids. Trimming removed 4 bases from V and 4 bases from J; junction bases left unmatched: 6. The germline CDR1 and CDR2 sequences are SGHDT and YYEEEE. The CDR3 region is CASSIQGEGYGYTF. In nucleotides, the CDR3 is TGTGCCAGCAGCATACAGGGGGAAGGCTATGGCTACACCTTC.

The rearrangement joins TRBV4-2 to TRBJ2-1; TRBD2 agrees at 7 bases. V trimming: 5 bases; J trimming: 12 bases; junction bases outside the gene matches: 13. CDR1 and CDR2 from the germline V gene are LGHNA and YNFKEQ. This CDR3 contains 14 residues. Written as DNA, the CDR3 is TGTGCCAGCAGCGCCGGGACTACCGCCATCGGGCAGTTCTTC. Protein sequence: CASSAGTTAIGQFF.

This clone was seen once. This rearrangement joins TRBV7-2 to TRBJ2-1, with D tentatively TRBD1 (6 bases). V was cut by 5 bases and J by 9 bases, with 14 bases left in between. In germline, CDR1 is SGHTA, CDR2 FQGNSA. This CDR3 is built from 13 residues. CDR3 nucleotide sequence: TGTGCCAGCAGCGTTACAGGGTCCAGTGAGCAGTTCTTC. Amino acid sequence: CASSVTGSSEQFF.

This clone has only one observation. This rearrangement joins TRBV29-1 to TRBJ2-4, with 14 bases aligning to TRBD2. CDR3 size: 16 residues. Germline-derived CDR1 and CDR2 are SQVTM and ANQGSEA. The J segment lost 0 bases and the V segment lost 6 bases, leaving 4 bases of the junction unmatched. The CDR3 DNA reads TGCAGCGTGGGGACTAGCGGGAGCCTAGCCAAAAACATTCAGTACTTC. It is translated as CSVGTSGSLAKNIQYF.

This chain joins TRBV6-6 and TRBJ2-4, with 9 bases identical to TRBD2. Unmatched junction bases numbered 6, after V lost 1 base and J lost 8 bases. Germline lookup yields CDR1 MNHNY and CDR2 SVGAGI (reference sequence). This CDR3 spans 15 amino acids. In DNA, the CDR3 is TGTGCCAGCAGTTACTTAGCGGGAGTAGGAGACATTCAGTACTTC. It encodes CASSYLAGVGDIQYF.

There are a few counts of this clone. This chain connects TRBV7-9 to TRBJ2-1; D is perhaps TRBD2 (6 bases). Germline CDR1 and CDR2: SEHNR and FQNEAQ (reference sequence). Trimming removed 3 bases at V and 7 bases at J, with 19 bases between. The CDR3 loop spans 16 amino acids. DNA for the CDR3: TGTGCCAGCAGCTTTCCGGGACTCCCTACCTCTAATGAGCAGTTCTTC. This sequence encodes CASSFPGLPTSNEQFF.

This clone appeared once. The V call is TRBV2, the J call TRBJ1-1; D gene uncertain. CDR1 and CDR2 from the germline V gene are SNHLY and FYNNEI. The germline V and J ends were trimmed by 4 bases and 4 bases, with 10 bases remaining between them. This CDR3 comprises 13 residues. CDR3 DNA: TGTGCCAGCAGTGCGGCAGGAGGCACTGAAGCTTTCTTT. It specifies CASSAAGGTEAFF.

This rearrangement joins TRBV5-5 to TRBJ2-1; no clear D. The germline V gene encodes CDR1 SGHKS and CDR2 YYEKEE (reference sequence). Trimming left V 1 base short and J 0 bases short, with 8 bases between. This CDR3 is built from 15 residues. CDR3 DNA: TGTGCCAGCAGCTTGTCAAGGAGCTCCTACAATGAGCAGTTCTTC. It yields the protein CASSLSRSSYNEQFF.

The chain combines TRBV5-8 with TRBJ1-4, with 7 bases lining up with TRBD1. The CDR3 length is 15 residues. Germline V gene sequence: CDR1 SGHTS, CDR2 YDEGEE. V dropped 4 bases and J dropped 3; count of bases not matched to a gene: 6. The CDR3 DNA sequence: TGTGCCAGCAGCCTGACCGGGACAGCTAATGAAAAACTGTTTTTT. Its protein product is CASSLTGTANEKLFF.

With respect to this clone: The same CDR3 arises from other DNA sequences in this sample as well. This chain connects TRBV2 to TRBJ1-5; 8 positions agree with TRBD1. CDR3 length: 14 residues. The trim removed 3 bases at V and 7 bases at J, leaving 5 bases unmatched. The V gene's germline CDR1 is SNHLY and CDR2 FYNNEI. The CDR3, as DNA: TGTGCCAGCAGTGAGTCAGGGGGCCGACAGCCCCAGCATTTT. It is translated as CASSESGGRQPQHF. Variable domain in full (rest from reference TRBV2 and TRBJ1-5): EPEVTQTPSHQVTQMGQEVILRCVPISNHLYFYWYRQILGQKVEFLVSFYNNEISEKSEIFDDQFSVERPDGSNFTLKIRSTKLEDSAMYFCASSESGGRQPQHFGDGTRLSIL.

About this clone itself: The junction departs from germline at one end; a sequencing error may be responsible. The rearrangement links TRBV5-6 to TRBJ1-4, with TRBD1 matching 7 bases. Germline V gives CDR1 SGHDT, CDR2 YYEEEE. There are 13 residues in the CDR3. This chain's CDR3 is CASSSPTGADESF. The CDR3 nucleotides read TGTGCCAGCAGCTCGCCAACAGGGGCCGATGAATCTTTT.

Details on this clone: The junction departs from germline at one end; a sequencing error may be responsible. This chain links TRBV7-7 with TRBJ1-6, with a possible D match to TRBD1 (6 bases). The germline gives CDR1 SSHAT, CDR2 FNYEAQ (reference sequence). This CDR3 comprises 13 residues. CDR3 sequence reads: CASSLGQGSPLHF. CDR3 DNA sequence: TGTGCTAGCAGCTTAGGGCAGGGGTCACCCCTCCACTTT.

The chain combines TRBV19 with TRBJ2-2; D possibly corresponds to TRBD1 (6 bases). V gave up 3 bases and J gave up 2 bases, with 10 bases separating them. The CDR3 extends over 15 amino acids. The germline CDR1 and CDR2 sequences are LNHDA and SQIVND (reference sequence). The CDR3, as DNA: TGTGCCAGTAGTATTACCAGGGGAAACACCGGGGAGCTGTTTTTT. Its protein product is CASSITRGNTGELFF.

The sample holds one count of this clone. The genes are TRBV9 and TRBJ2-6; weak D call: TRBD1 (5 bases). Trimming stripped 2 bases from V and 2 bases from J, with 8 bases between. Germline CDR1 is SGDLS and CDR2 is YYNGEE. The CDR3 has 15 residues. The CDR3 DNA is TGTGCCAGCAGCGTCTCAGGGACTGGGGCCAACGTCCTGACTTTC. This sequence encodes CASSVSGTGANVLTF.

This clone turned up a few times. The rearrangement joins TRBV27 to TRBJ2-2; 8 bases are a match to TRBD1. Germline V gene lookup returns CDR1 MNHEY and CDR2 SMNVEV (reference sequence). The CDR3 length is 17 residues. V dropped 6 bases and J dropped 8; count of bases not matched to a gene: 17. The CDR3 DNA sequence: TGTGCCAGCAGCACGGACAGGGTAGGATCTAAGTCAGGGGAGCTGTTTTTT. It is translated as CASSTDRVGSKSGELFF.

In its sample, this clone was seen a few times. J is TRBJ2-7 and V is TRBV6-1; D uncertain. This CDR3 spans 11 amino acids. Germline V gives CDR1 MNHNS, CDR2 SASEGT. Trimming took off 6 bases at V and 7 bases at J, with 10 bases between the two ends. The CDR3 DNA reads as TGTGCCAGCAGCCGGTCTACTGAGCAGTACTTC. It translates to CASSRSTEQYF.

The rearrangement joins TRBV11-1 to TRBJ1-1; 7 bases fit TRBD1. The junction had 5 bases not matched to a gene; V was cut back by 1 base and J by 3 bases. CDR3 length: 15 residues. CDR1 is SGHAT and CDR2 is FQDESV in the germline V gene (reference sequence). The CDR3 loop is CASSLEGTVDTEAFF. CDR3 in DNA: TGTGCCAGCAGCTTAGAAGGGACAGTGGACACTGAAGCTTTCTTT. Looking up the rest from reference TRBV11-1 and TRBJ1-1 gives the full variable domain: EAEVAQSPRYKITEKSQAVAFWCDPISGHATLYWYRQILGQGPELLVQFQDESVVDDSQLPKDRFSAERLKGVDSTLKIQPAELGDSAMYLCASSLEGTVDTEAFFGQGTRLTVV.